A selection of T cell receptor beta chains follows, all from one sample in a study of blood T cell repertoires in COVID-19. Clones were read by immunoSEQ multiplex PCR, and TCRdb kept only the in-frame ones, dropping some. Here the sample spans some 170,000 clones, about 81% being singletons. Material for sequencing was peripheral blood. These TCRs come from a human donor in a cohort sampled during active COVID-19. The CDR3 runs from the conserved cysteine through the conserved F or W. The D gene is left open where the match is weak. Size is omitted from some rows. Given values are once, few, many or a class for expanded clones.

V	size	D	J	CDR3	DNA
TRBV29-1	NA	NA	TRBJ2-7	CSVFAAYEQYF	TGCAGCGTGTTTGCGGCATACGAGCAGTACTTC
TRBV2	NA	NA	TRBJ2-7	CASRPRFLWYEQYF	TGTGCCAGCAGGCCCCGGTTTTTATGGTACGAGCAGTACTTC
TRBV18	NA	NA	TRBJ2-1	CASSLYNEQFF	TGTGCCAGCTCACTATACAATGAGCAGTTCTTC
TRBV7-8	NA	NA	TRBJ2-1	CASSVDGSSYNEQFF	TGTGCCAGCAGCGTAGACGGGAGCTCCTACAATGAGCAGTTCTTC
TRBV6-5	NA	NA	TRBJ2-1	CASSPTRGQFF	TGTGCCAGCAGTCCTACAAGGGGGCAGTTCTTC
TRBV2	few	NA	TRBJ2-5	CASSEAQGQLETQYF	TGTGCCAGCAGTGAAGCTCAGGGACAATTGGAGACCCAGTACTTC
TRBV7-2	many	NA	TRBJ1-2	CASSLEGQYGYTF	TGTGCCAGCAGCTTAGAGGGACAATATGGCTACACCTTC
TRBV19	NA	NA	TRBJ2-2	CASSIDKSRGPTEELFF	TGTGCCAGTAGTATAGATAAGTCCCGAGGTCCGACCGAGGAGCTGTTTTTT
TRBV6-5	medium-sized	NA	TRBJ2-5	CASSLGGNQETQYF	TGTGCCAGCAGTTTGGGCGGGAATCAAGAGACCCAGTACTTC
TRBV11-2	NA	NA	TRBJ1-2	CASSSWGITNYGYTF	TGTGCCAGCAGCTCATGGGGCATTACTAACTATGGCTACACCTTC
TRBV7-9	NA	NA	TRBJ1-4	CASSLALGGEKLFF	TGTGCCAGCAGCTTAGCGCTTGGGGGGGAAAAACTGTTTTTT
TRBV6-5	NA	TRBD1	TRBJ2-4	CASRPRQGANIQYF	TGTGCCAGCAGGCCGCGACAGGGGGCAAACATTCAGTACTTC
TRBV6-2/TRBV6-3	NA	TRBD1	TRBJ1-2	CASSKGQLYGYTF	TGTGCCAGCAGTAAGGGACAGCTCTATGGCTACACCTTC
TRBV3-1/TRBV3-2	few	NA	TRBJ1-2	CASSQNVAGAYGYTF	TGTGCCAGCAGCCAAAATGTTGCGGGGGCCTATGGCTACACCTTC
TRBV5-1	NA	NA	TRBJ2-3	CASSSDSGFTDTQYF	TGCGCCAGCAGCTCAGACTCAGGGTTCACAGATACGCAGTATTTT
TRBV9	NA	NA	TRBJ2-7	CASSRGGGPSYEQYF	TGTGCCAGCAGCCGGGGAGGGGGTCCCTCCTACGAGCAGTACTTC
TRBV10-3	NA	NA	TRBJ1-4	CAIRNGGAGEKLFF	TGTGCCATCAGGAACGGAGGGGCGGGGGAAAAACTGTTTTTT
TRBV6-6	NA	TRBD2	TRBJ2-1	CASSRRKRGSSYNEQFF	TGTGCCAGCAGCCGACGAAAGCGGGGGAGCTCCTACAATGAGCAGTTCTTC
TRBV5-4	NA	TRBD2	TRBJ2-5	CASSGGGLLQETQYF	TGTGCCAGCAGCGGGGGGGGGTTACTCCAAGAGACCCAGTACTTC
TRBV19	once	NA	TRBJ1-1	CASSIRVLENTEAFF	TGTGCCAGTAGTATCAGGGTGTTGGAGAACACTGAAGCTTTCTTT
TRBV14	NA	NA	TRBJ1-5	CASSQAGVAQPQHF	TGTGCCAGCAGCCAAGCGGGTGTCGCTCAGCCCCAGCATTTT
TRBV6-2/TRBV6-3	NA	NA	TRBJ2-7	CASSGRGWHEQYF	TGTGCCAGCAGTGGCCGGGGTTGGCACGAGCAGTACTTC
TRBV2	NA	NA	TRBJ1-6	CASSLAGEVSPLHF	TGTGCCAGCAGTTTGGCGGGGGAGGTGTCACCCCTCCACTTT
TRBV4-3	NA	NA	TRBJ2-1	CASSQARGGGLWNEQFF	TGCGCCAGCAGCCAAGCCCGGGGTGGGGGCCTTTGGAATGAGCAGTTCTTC
TRBV7-9	NA	TRBD1	TRBJ2-7	CASSLARGIGQAPPEQYF	TGTGCCAGCAGCTTAGCGCGAGGGATAGGACAGGCCCCTCCCGAGCAGTACTTC
TRBV5-1	NA	NA	TRBJ2-7	CASTRAVGVERYEQYF	TGCGCCAGCACCCGGGCAGTAGGGGTTGAGCGATACGAGCAGTACTTC
TRBV5-1	NA	TRBD2	TRBJ2-1	CASSLARGVDSYNEQFF	TGCGCCAGCAGCTTGGCCCGGGGGGTCGACTCCTACAATGAGCAGTTCTTC
TRBV27	NA	TRBD1	TRBJ1-2	CASSWTGAVNGYTF	TGTGCCAGCAGTTGGACAGGGGCCGTGAATGGCTACACCTTC
TRBV7-2	few	TRBD2	TRBJ2-7	CASSLGRGNYYEQYF	TGTGCCAGCAGCTTAGGGCGGGGGAACTACTACGAGCAGTACTTC
TRBV4-1	NA	TRBD1	TRBJ1-1	CASSQLGGWSTEAFF	TGCGCCAGCAGCCAATTAGGGGGCTGGAGCACTGAAGCTTTCTTT
TRBV30	once	TRBD2	TRBJ2-5	CAWSATRLAGGTQYF	TGTGCCTGGAGTGCTACAAGACTAGCGGGGGGGACCCAGTACTTC
TRBV7-2	NA	NA	TRBJ2-5	CASSFRVAETQYF	TGTGCCAGCAGCTTCCGGGTGGCGGAGACCCAGTACTTC
TRBV7-9	NA	NA	TRBJ1-2	CASSPELYYGYTF	TGTGCCAGCAGCCCGGAGTTATACTATGGCTACACCTTC
TRBV27	NA	NA	TRBJ2-7	CASSPWAKMEEQYF	TGTGCCAGCAGTCCCTGGGCCAAGATGGAAGAGCAGTACTTC
TRBV11-3	NA	TRBD2	TRBJ2-1	CASSLVSGSGNEQFF	TGTGCCAGCAGCTTGGTTAGCGGGAGTGGTAATGAGCAGTTCTTC
TRBV6-2/TRBV6-3	NA	TRBD2	TRBJ2-3	CASSFSGGGTDTQYF	TGTGCCAGCAGTTTTAGCGGGGGCGGCACAGATACGCAGTATTTT
TRBV6-5	NA	TRBD1	TRBJ1-2	CASSPQGGTNYGYTF	TGTGCCAGCAGCCCACAGGGGGGGACTAACTATGGCTACACCTTC
TRBV6-7	NA	NA	TRBJ2-1	CASSYRGRGNYNEQFF	TGTGCCAGCAGTTACCGCGGGCGGGGAAACTACAATGAGCAGTTCTTC
TRBV4-3	NA	NA	TRBJ1-1	CASSHTRDLNTEAFF	TGCGCCAGCAGCCATACCAGGGATTTGAACACTGAAGCTTTCTTT
TRBV19	NA	NA	TRBJ1-5	CASSDSGQPQHF	TGTGCCAGCTCAGACAGTGGGCAGCCCCAGCATTTT
TRBV5-1	NA	TRBD2	TRBJ2-7	CASSLDLRGRKYEQYF	TGCGCCAGTAGCTTGGATTTGCGGGGGAGAAAGTACGAGCAGTACTTC
TRBV24-1	NA	NA	TRBJ2-3	CATSANGVSTDTQYF	TGTGCCACCAGTGCTAACGGGGTGTCCACTGATACGCAGTATTTT
TRBV18	few	NA	TRBJ1-3	CASSLTETGNTIYF	TGTGCCAGCTCTCTGACAGAGACTGGAAACACCATATATTTT
TRBV18	NA	NA	TRBJ1-1	CASSLEANTEAFF	TGTGCCAGCTCACTTGAGGCAAACACTGAAGCTTTCTTT
TRBV11-2	NA	TRBD1	TRBJ1-2	CASSPSGTGVSNGYTF	TGTGCCAGCAGCCCCTCAGGGACAGGGGTTAGCAACGGCTACACCTTC
TRBV29-1	NA	NA	TRBJ1-5	CSVKGGGDQPQHF	TGCAGCGTCAAAGGTGGCGGGGATCAGCCCCAGCATTTT
TRBV3-1/TRBV3-2	NA	NA	TRBJ2-7	CASSPQGLSYEQYF	TGTGCCAGCAGCCCTCAGGGTCTTTCCTACGAGCAGTACTTC
TRBV7-2	few	TRBD2	TRBJ2-2	CASSLGLAGTGELFF	TGTGCCAGCAGTCTCGGACTAGCCGGGACCGGGGAGCTGTTTTTT
TRBV5-5	NA	NA	TRBJ1-4	CASSLIRGMEKLFF	TGTGCCAGCAGCTTGATAAGGGGGATGGAAAAACTGTTTTTT
TRBV10-3	NA	TRBD2	TRBJ2-5	CATRTSGEQETQYF	TGTGCCACACGGACTAGCGGGGAGCAAGAGACCCAGTACTTC
TRBV30	NA	TRBD2	TRBJ2-1	CAWSSSGRKNEQFF	TGTGCCTGGAGTTCCAGCGGGAGAAAGAATGAGCAGTTCTTC
TRBV4-3	NA	TRBD1	TRBJ2-1	CASSQDGTGYNEQFF	TGCGCCAGCAGCCAAGATGGGACAGGCTACAATGAGCAGTTCTTC
TRBV4-3	once	TRBD2	TRBJ2-2	CASSPRSGGAGELFF	TGCGCCAGCAGCCCCCGGAGCGGGGGGGCCGGGGAGCTGTTTTTT
TRBV21-1	NA	NA	TRBJ2-3	CASSMAFSTDTQYF	TGTGCCAGCAGCATGGCCTTTAGCACAGATACGCAGTATTTT
TRBV6-5	NA	NA	TRBJ1-1	CASSFTGPAEAFF	TGTGCCAGCAGTTTCACAGGACCAGCTGAAGCTTTCTTT
TRBV30	NA	NA	TRBJ2-5	CAWSAPSGEETQYF	TGTGCCTGGAGTGCTCCTTCAGGGGAAGAGACCCAGTACTTC